A selection of T cell receptor beta chains follows, all from one sample in a study of blood T cell repertoires in COVID-19. Method: immunoSEQ multiplex PCR; TCRdb's copy keeps in-frame clones and lacks some. The table has approximately 300,000 clones, around 92% seen once. Sequences were obtained from peripheral blood. Receptors were obtained from a man aged 18 to 30 who had recovered from COVID-19. CDR3s include the opening cysteine and the closing phenylalanine or tryptophan. A D gene is named only where the DNA matches it firmly. Clone size, where shown, is once, few, many, or a class for clones that have expanded.

NA,NA,TRBV6-5,TRBJ2-5,TGTGCCAGCAGTTTACTAGAGTACCAAGAGACCCAGTACTTC,CASSLLEYQETQYF
NA,NA,TRBV7-8,TRBJ2-7,TGTGCCAGCAGCTCTCGCCGGGACTTCGGAACCTACGAGCAGTACTTC,CASSSRRDFGTYEQYF
TRBD2,few,TRBV3-1/TRBV3-2,TRBJ2-5,TGTGCCAGCGTGGTAGCGGGAGGTGGGCATGAGACCCAGTACTTC,CASVVAGGGHETQYF
NA,NA,TRBV30,TRBJ1-3,TGTGCCTGGAGTCGAAGCACCGGGACTTATGGAAACACCATATATTTT,CAWSRSTGTYGNTIYF
NA,few,TRBV19,TRBJ2-7,TGTGCCAGTAGTATAGGTCCGGGCTCCTACGAGCAGTACTTC,CASSIGPGSYEQYF
NA,NA,TRBV11-2,TRBJ1-2,TGTGCCAGCAGGGGGAACGGCGGGGCAGAGTATGGCTACACCTTC,CASRGNGGAEYGYTF
NA,NA,TRBV25-1,TRBJ2-7,TGTGCCAGCAGTGCCTGGGAGGGGACTCAGGGGGAGCAGTACTTC,CASSAWEGTQGEQYF
NA,NA,TRBV28,TRBJ2-7,TGTGCCAGCAGTTTGACAGGCGCCTACGAGCAGTACTTC,CASSLTGAYEQYF
TRBD1,once,TRBV7-3,TRBJ1-1,TGTGCCAGCAGCCCCGGACAGGGAATAGGTGGAGCTTTCTTT,CASSPGQGIGGAFF
NA,NA,TRBV7-9,TRBJ2-7,TGTGCCAGCAGCCGTGGAGGGGCCAAATCCTACGAGCAGTACTTC,CASSRGGAKSYEQYF
NA,NA,TRBV4-1,TRBJ2-7,TGCGCCAGCAGCCCCGTGCATGGGCCCTACGAGCAGTACTTC,CASSPVHGPYEQYF
TRBD2,NA,TRBV5-1,TRBJ2-1,TGCGCCAGCAGCTTGGGAGCGGGGGGGCTCAATGAGCAGTTCTTC,CASSLGAGGLNEQFF
TRBD2,NA,TRBV2,TRBJ2-3,TGTGCCAGCAGTGAAGGACTAGCATCGGATACGCAGTATTTT,CASSEGLASDTQYF
NA,NA,TRBV7-2,TRBJ1-1,TGTGCCAGCAGCTTACGGGGGGCAGGCACTGAAGCTTTCTTT,CASSLRGAGTEAFF
TRBD2,NA,TRBV23-1,TRBJ2-5,TGCGCCAGCAGTCCCAGACTAGCGGAAGAGACCCAGTACTTC,CASSPRLAEETQYF
NA,NA,TRBV4-1,TRBJ2-1,TGCGCCAGCAGCCAAGCCCAGTACAATGAGCAGTTCTTC,CASSQAQYNEQFF
TRBD1,NA,TRBV7-9,TRBJ1-1,TGTGCCAGCAGCTTCGACAGGGGGATGTTGTACACTGAAGCTTTCTTT,CASSFDRGMLYTEAFF
NA,NA,TRBV12-3/TRBV12-4,TRBJ1-1,TGTGCCAGCAGCCCAGGGCGCGGCACTGAAGCTTTCTTT,CASSPGRGTEAFF
NA,NA,TRBV5-6,TRBJ2-2,TGTGCCAGCAGCTACACGGGACTCCTGGGCCCCGGGGAGCTGTTTTTT,CASSYTGLLGPGELFF
NA,NA,TRBV19,TRBJ2-6,TGTGCCAGTAGTATAATACGACTCGACTACTCTGGGGCCAACGTCCTGACTTTC,CASSIIRLDYSGANVLTF
TRBD1,NA,TRBV9,TRBJ2-1,TGTGCCAGCAGCGAGTGGGACAGCACCTACAATGAGCAGTTCTTC,CASSEWDSTYNEQFF
NA,NA,TRBV5-4,TRBJ2-7,TGTGCCAGCACCTTGCGGGGGACAGGCGTCTACGAGCAGTACTTC,CASTLRGTGVYEQYF
NA,NA,TRBV30,TRBJ1-1,TGTGCCTGGAGCGATAACTTGGCTGAAGCTTTCTTT,CAWSDNLAEAFF
TRBD2,NA,TRBV5-4,TRBJ2-6,TGTGCCAGCAGCGCGGGGGGGCCTGGGGCCAACGTCCTGACTTTC,CASSAGGPGANVLTF
NA,NA,TRBV4-3,TRBJ2-5,TGCGCCAGCAGCCAAGATCTAGGCAGCTTACAAGAGACCCAGTACTTC,CASSQDLGSLQETQYF
NA,NA,TRBV29-1,TRBJ2-7,TGCAGCGTTGACGCAGGGCGTTACGAGCAGTACTTC,CSVDAGRYEQYF
NA,NA,TRBV5-4,TRBJ2-7,TGTGCCAGCAGCACAGCCCGGGCCACGGGAGACGAGCAGTACTTC,CASSTARATGDEQYF
NA,NA,TRBV25-1,TRBJ1-1,TGTGCCAGCCGAAGGGGGTGGGCAGCTTTCTTT,CASRRGWAAFF
TRBD1,NA,TRBV19,TRBJ1-1,TGTGCCAGTAGAGACAGGGGAGGGAACACTGAAGCTTTCTTT,CASRDRGGNTEAFF
NA,NA,TRBV27,TRBJ1-4,TGTGCCAGCGGCCTTAGGGGTGGGAATGAAAAACTGTTTTTT,CASGLRGGNEKLFF
NA,NA,TRBV3-1/TRBV3-2,TRBJ2-7,TGTGCCAGCAGCCTTCCGGGACAAAGCTACGAGCAGTACTTC,CASSLPGQSYEQYF
NA,NA,TRBV9,TRBJ2-7,TGTGCCAGCAGCGTAGGGTGGGACGGAGGGTACGAGCAGTACTTC,CASSVGWDGGYEQYF
TRBD1,NA,TRBV5-4,TRBJ1-4,TGTGCCAGCAGCTTAGGGACAGCTCGTGAAAAACTGTTTTTT,CASSLGTAREKLFF
NA,once,TRBV11-2,TRBJ1-1,TGTGCCAGCAGCTTAGTAGGGAACGGAGGTACTGAAGCTTTCTTT,CASSLVGNGGTEAFF
TRBD1,NA,TRBV10-3,TRBJ2-1,TGTGCCATCAGTGAGTTAGGGACAGGGGATGAGCAGTTCTTC,CAISELGTGDEQFF
TRBD1,NA,TRBV2,TRBJ2-7,TGTGCCAGCAACTCGAACAGGGGATCCTACGAGCAGTACTTC,CASNSNRGSYEQYF
TRBD2,NA,TRBV13,TRBJ2-1,TGTGCCAGCAGCTTCTGGACTAGCGGGAGGGCAGGTGAGCAGTTCTTC,CASSFWTSGRAGEQFF
NA,NA,TRBV12-3/TRBV12-4,TRBJ1-3,TGTGCCAGTGACTCTTCTGGAAACACCATATATTTT,CASDSSGNTIYF
NA,NA,TRBV11-2,TRBJ2-7,TGTGCCAGCAGCTCACGGGACTCAGCCTACGAGCAGTACTTC,CASSSRDSAYEQYF
TRBD1,NA,TRBV10-2,TRBJ1-1,TGCGCCAGCAGTGGGCCGGGACAGGGGAAGACTGAAGCTTTCTTT,CASSGPGQGKTEAFF
TRBD1,NA,TRBV19,TRBJ2-7,TGTGCCAGTTCGGACGGGACAGGGGCCCCCTACGAGCAGTACTTC,CASSDGTGAPYEQYF
TRBD1,NA,TRBV27,TRBJ2-3,TGTGCCAGCAGTTTACAAGTCCCGGGACAGGGAACAGATACGCAGTATTTT,CASSLQVPGQGTDTQYF
NA,NA,TRBV5-6,TRBJ2-3,TGTGCCAGCAGCCCCTTACTAGTACGCACAGATACGCAGTATTTT,CASSPLLVRTDTQYF
NA,once,TRBV6-5,TRBJ2-7,TGTGCCAGCAGTTACTCTCTTCGGCAGTACTTC,CASSYSLRQYF
TRBD2,NA,TRBV7-2,TRBJ2-4,TGTGCCAGCAGCATAGATCTAGCGGTAGCCAAAAACATTCAGTACTTC,CASSIDLAVAKNIQYF
NA,few,TRBV5-5,TRBJ1-1,TGTGCCAGCAGCTTGGAGGACAGGAACACTGAAGCTTTCTTT,CASSLEDRNTEAFF
TRBD1,NA,TRBV19,TRBJ1-6,TGTGCCAGTAGTATGGGGACAGGGGTCTCACCCCTCCACTTT,CASSMGTGVSPLHF